This TCR beta chain was recorded in a study of T-cell memory formation after mild COVID-19. The study's findings and limits: Clones contracting day 15 to 85 were balanced CD4/CD8; later expanders leaned CD4+.

The CDR3 sequence is 16 residues long. Unmatched junction bases numbered 5, after V lost 0 bases and J lost 3 bases. The V gene's germline CDR1 is SGHDN and CDR2 FVKESK. One entry per CDR3 protein results from TCRdb running MiXCR on the 5' RACE reads. This table has about 180,000 distinct CDR3 sequences, 16% appearing once. Worth noting for this clonotype: Its antigen is still unknown.

This sequence originates from an adult woman who had mild COVID-19 (a few samples of this study predate the infection). Cell type and time point are not known. Sample: PBMCs or a T cell subset sorted from them (not recorded which). The rearrangement joins TRBV14 to TRBJ2-1, with 7 positions matching TRBD2. The CDR3 loop reads CASSQERLAGYNEQFF. CDR3 nucleotides: TGTGCCAGCAGCCAAGAACGACTAGCAGGCTACAATGAGCAGTTCTTC.